The 23 T cell receptor beta chains presented below share a single source sample, sequenced in a study of CD8 T cells in ankylosing spondylitis. Study results and caveats: There was a TCR beta motif, made of 7 or 8 highly homologous variants, that appeared characteristic of ankylosing spondylitis blood.

These receptors have no known antigen. TCRdb reanalysed the 5' RACE reads using MiXCR and keeps one entry per CDR3 protein. This sample has roughly 670,000 distinct CDR3 sequences; around 19% occur once, and the top ten carry roughly a fifth. Sequenced sample: blood, either unsorted or a sorted T cell fraction (not recorded which). The receptor set was obtained from a male donor with ankylosing spondylitis.

The gene calls are TRBV6-2 or TRBV6-3 and TRBJ2-7, with a weak D call TRBD1 (6 bases). CDR3 length: 15 amino acids. V lost 2 bases and J lost 2, with 13 bases in between. Germline CDR1 is MNHEY and CDR2 is SVGEGT. The CDR3 loop is CASSYLIAGAYEQYF. The CDR3 DNA is TGTGCCAGCAGTTACCTTATCGCAGGGGCCTACGAGCAGTACTTC.

The chain recombines TRBV18 with TRBJ2-7; D might be TRBD2 (5 bases). The V and J ends lost 2 bases and 3 bases respectively, with 8 bases between them. The V gene's germline CDR1 is KGHSH and CDR2 LQKENI. This CDR3 region has 13 residues. For the CDR3, the DNA is TGTGCCAGCTCACCAGGACTTGACTACGAGCAGTACTTC. Protein: CASSPGLDYEQYF.

Written as DNA, the CDR3 is TGCAGTGCTGGTCGACAGGTCTCTGGAAACACCATATATTTT. Translated, it gives CSAGRQVSGNTIYF. V gene TRBV20-1 combines with J gene TRBJ1-3; a weak D match, TRBD1 (6 bases). Trimming cost V 5 bases and J 0 bases, with 11 bases left between them. CDR1 and CDR2 (germline): DFQATT, SNEGSKA (reference sequence). This CDR3 has 14 amino acids.

V and J are TRBV12-3 or TRBV12-4 and TRBJ2-7; a weak D match, TRBD2 (6 bases). The CDR3 loop spans 15 amino acids. Trimming took 2 bases from V and 2 from J, leaving 13 bases between them. CDR3 nucleotide sequence: TGTGCCAGCAGTTTAAGGCTAGCGCCCACCTACGAGCAGTACTTC. It is translated as CASSLRLAPTYEQYF.

The chain carries TRBV11-2 and TRBJ2-7; no clear D. Germline V gene data show CDR1 as SGHAT and CDR2 as FQNNGV. Trimming pared 0 bases from V and 1 base from J, leaving 7 bases between. CDR3 length: 14 amino acids. The CDR3 loop is CASSLEPKSYEQYF. CDR3 in DNA: TGTGCCAGCAGCTTAGAGCCTAAGTCCTACGAGCAGTACTTC.

The rearrangement uses TRBV7-9 and TRBJ2-3; 9 bases fit TRBD2. The V segment lost 1 base and the J segment 2 bases; nucleotides outside the gene matches: 4. CDR3 length equals 16 residues. Germline assignment: CDR1 SEHNR and CDR2 FQNEAQ (reference sequence). The DNA of the CDR3 is TGTGCCAGCAGCTTAGTAGCGGGGGAGTACACAGATACGCAGTATTTT. As protein: CASSLVAGEYTDTQYF.

At least ten counts were recorded for this clonotype. Written as DNA, the CDR3 is TGTGCCAGCAGTTACTCGGCCGGCTACGAGCAGTACTTC. This sequence encodes CASSYSAGYEQYF. The chain is built from TRBV6-2 or TRBV6-3 and TRBJ2-7, with unresolved D. The CDR3 spans 13 residues. CDR1 is MNHEY and CDR2 is SVGEGT in the germline V gene. The ends were cut back, 0 bases at V and 3 bases at J, with 6 bases in the middle.

The chain uses TRBV5-1 and TRBJ2-4; D not certain. CDR1 is SGHRS, CDR2 YFSETQ, per germline. V gave up 4 bases and J gave up 3 bases, with 8 bases separating them. The CDR3 has 13 residues. This CDR3 reads CASSRTDKNIQYF. CDR3 DNA sequence: TGCGCCAGCAGCCGGACGGACAAAAACATTCAGTACTTC.

The sample holds a few counts of this clonotype. The chain links TRBV12-3 or TRBV12-4 to TRBJ2-1; the D is unclear. The CDR3 has 16 residues. V lost 7 bases and J lost 6, with 22 bases in between. The CDR3 spells CASNPFLPWGGNEQFF. CDR3 DNA sequence: TGTGCCAGCAACCCGTTTTTGCCCTGGGGTGGCAATGAGCAGTTCTTC.

The table lists this clonotype with a few counts. The chain joins TRBV29-1 to TRBJ2-7, with no clear D. Looked up from germline, CDR1 is SQVTM and CDR2 is ANQGSEA. V gave up 0 bases and J gave up 6 bases, with 6 bases separating them. This CDR3 has 11 residues. CDR3 sequence reads: CSVEDKGEQYF. The CDR3, as DNA: TGCAGCGTTGAAGACAAGGGCGAGCAGTACTTC.

This clonotype occurred many times. The CDR3: CASSQDTAGGFKYF. The CDR3 DNA reads as TGCGCCAGCAGCCAAGATACCGCCGGGGGATTTAAGTACTTC. The rearrangement joins TRBV4-3 to TRBJ2-7, with TRBD2 as a possible D gene (6 bases). CDR3 length: 14 amino acids. Looked up from germline, CDR1 is LGHNA and CDR2 is YSLEER. Deletions cut 0 bases from V and 11 bases from J, with 17 bases between.

The CDR3 nucleotides read TGTGCCAGCAGAGGAAGCCGGACTAGCTATGGCTACACCTTC. Amino acids: CASRGSRTSYGYTF. V is TRBV2 and J is TRBJ1-2; D gene uncertain. Germline V gene lookup returns CDR1 SNHLY and CDR2 FYNNEI. V lost 6 bases, J lost 4 bases, and 15 bases lay in between. CDR3 length: 14 residues. The whole variable domain, filled in from reference TRBV2 and TRBJ1-2, reads EPEVTQTPSHQVTQMGQEVILRCVPISNHLYFYWYRQILGQKVEFLVSFYNNEISEKSEIFDDQFSVERPDGSNFTLKIRSTKLEDSAMYFCASRGSRTSYGYTFGSGTRLTVV.

This clonotype was recorded at least ten times. The chain joins TRBV5-1 to TRBJ2-7; 8 bases fit TRBD1. Germline assignment: CDR1 SGHRS and CDR2 YFSETQ. Unmatched junction bases numbered 12, after V lost 2 bases and J lost 5 bases. CDR3 length: 16 residues. The CDR3 sequence is CASSLDSRGRLDEQYF. CDR3 coding DNA: TGCGCCAGCAGCTTAGATTCCAGGGGGCGCTTGGACGAGCAGTACTTC. The full variable domain, in which reference TRBV5-1 and TRBJ2-7 provide the parts outside the CDR3, is KAGVTQTPRYLIKTRGQQVTLSCSPISGHRSVSWYQQTPGQGLQFLFEYFSETQRNKGNFPGRFSGRQFSNSRSEMNVSTLELGDSALYLCASSLDSRGRLDEQYFGPGTRLTVT.

This clonotype was counted between two and nine times. This sequence joins TRBV2 and TRBJ1-2; D perhaps matches TRBD1 (6 bases). The germline CDR1 and CDR2 sequences are SNHLY and FYNNEI. V was pared by 6 bases and J by 8 bases, with 22 bases between. The CDR3 runs 15 residues. The CDR3: CASSEQGTHQAGYTF. The CDR3 DNA is TGTGCCAGCAGCGAACAGGGTACACATCAGGCGGGCTACACCTTC.

This chain uses TRBV14 with TRBJ2-7; D is perhaps TRBD2 (5 bases). The CDR3 consists of 13 residues. V lost 6 bases and J 7 bases, leaving 16 bases between the germline ends. The germline V gene encodes CDR1 SGHDN and CDR2 FVKESK. The chain's CDR3 is CASSPVHTGEQYF. DNA for the CDR3: TGTGCCAGCAGTCCAGTCCACACGGGAGAGCAGTACTTC.

The chain is built from TRBV27 and TRBJ2-2, with 8 nucleotides matching TRBD2. The CDR3 loop spans 15 amino acids. V dropped 6 bases and J dropped 5; count of bases not matched to a gene: 8. The germline V gene has CDR1 MNHEY and CDR2 SMNVEV (reference sequence). The CDR3 here is CASSPYGRGTGELFF. CDR3 bases: TGTGCCAGCAGCCCCTACGGGAGGGGGACCGGGGAGCTGTTTTTT.

This clonotype was seen many times. The rearrangement uses TRBV7-9 and TRBJ2-3; a weak D match, TRBD1 (5 bases). V lost 2 bases and J lost 3, with 12 bases in between. The CDR3 is made up of 15 amino acids. The V gene's germline CDR1 is SEHNR and CDR2 FQNEAQ (reference sequence). The CDR3 DNA reads TGTGCCAGCAGCTTAAGCCAGGGTCGGACAGATACGCAGTATTTT. This codes for CASSLSQGRTDTQYF.

Many counts were recorded for this clonotype. The CDR3 nucleotides read TGTGCCACCAGCAGAGGCGTTACTTCCCTCGTCACTGAAGCTTTCTTT. Translated, it gives CATSRGVTSLVTEAFF. The chain recombines TRBV15 with TRBJ1-1; D unresolved. This CDR3 is built from 16 residues. Trimming took 1 base from V and 4 from J, leaving 16 bases between them. Germline V gene lookup returns CDR1 LNHNV and CDR2 YYDKDF (reference sequence).

V is TRBV29-1 and J is TRBJ1-1; 8 bases are a match to TRBD1. Germline CDR1 is SQVTM and CDR2 is ANQGSEA. The CDR3 runs 13 residues. J lost 5 bases, V lost 3 bases, and 5 bases had no gene match. The chain's CDR3 is CSVETGAVTEAFF. The CDR3 region has the DNA TGCAGCGTTGAGACAGGGGCCGTAACTGAAGCTTTCTTT.

The chain's CDR3 is CSAKTGGSRGANVLTF. The CDR3 DNA reads TGCAGCGCGAAGACAGGGGGAAGTCGTGGGGCCAACGTCCTGACTTTC. V and J are TRBV29-1 and TRBJ2-6; the match to TRBD1 covers 9 bases. Germline CDR1 reads SQVTM; CDR2 reads ANQGSEA. J was trimmed by 3 bases and V by 7 bases; bases with no gene match: 10. This CDR3 is built from 16 residues. The full variable domain, rest sourced from reference TRBV29-1 and TRBJ2-6, is SAVISQKPSRDICQRGTSLTIQCQVDSQVTMMFWYRQQPGQSLTLIATANQGSEATYESGFVIDKFPISRPNLTFSTLTVSNMSPEDSSIYLCSAKTGGSRGANVLTFGAGSRLTVL.

The rearrangement uses TRBV20-1 and TRBJ1-2; D might be TRBD1 (6 bases). The length of the CDR3 is 16 residues. Germline loops: CDR1 DFQATT, CDR2 SNEGSKA (reference sequence). Trimming took off 6 bases at V and 0 bases at J, with 20 bases between the two ends. The CDR3 DNA reads TGCAGTGCCAAAGACTTAGAGAGGGGGGCTAACTATGGCTACACCTTC. Protein sequence: CSAKDLERGANYGYTF.

This clonotype has just a few counts. The chain uses TRBV5-5 and TRBJ2-4, with a possible D match to TRBD2 (6 bases). V gave up 4 bases and J gave up 0 bases, with 17 bases separating them. Germline-derived CDR1 and CDR2 are SGHKS and YYEKEE (reference sequence). This CDR3 is 17 amino acids long. The CDR3 protein is CASSGGGADLAKNIQYF. The CDR3 bases are TGTGCCAGCAGCGGTGGAGGGGCGGACCTAGCCAAAAACATTCAGTACTTC.

The chain has TRBV4-1 and TRBJ1-1; 7 nucleotides line up with TRBD1. There are 15 residues in the CDR3. V shed 3 bases and J 5 bases; nucleotides not matched to a gene: 9. Germline assignment: CDR1 MGHRA and CDR2 YSYEKL. As DNA, the CDR3 is TGCGCCAGCAGCCAGCACCTGACAGGGAATACTGAAGCTTTCTTT. Protein sequence: CASSQHLTGNTEAFF.